Listed below are T cell receptor beta chains from one sample, sequenced in a study of cytomegalovirus exposure and HLA in healthy donors. Clones were read by immunoSEQ multiplex PCR, and TCRdb kept only the in-frame ones, dropping some. This table has 100,000 to 150,000 clones, over 75% appearing once. Sequences were obtained from PBMCs. These receptors originate from a man in his late teens or twenties in good health and CMV-seropositive. Each CDR3 is given with its conserved first and last residue. Fields, in order: J gene, CDR3 length, clone size, V gene, D gene, CDR3 DNA, CDR3 protein. A D gene is named only where the DNA matches it firmly. Some rows mark clone size as missing; the rest say once, few, many or name a class of expanded clone.

TRBJ2-1	14	-	TRBV5-1	TRBD1	TGCGCCAGCAGCTCCGGGACAGGGGCCAATGAGCAGTTCTTC	CASSSGTGANEQFF
TRBJ2-5	18	-	TRBV2	TRBD2	TGTGCCAGCAGAATCAGACTAGCGGAGGCGACAGAACAAGAGACCCAGTACTTC	CASRIRLAEATEQETQYF
TRBJ1-1	20	once	TRBV19	TRBD1	TGTGCCAGTAGTATAGATCGGGGGAGTGGGGTTAACAGGGGGCCTACTGAAGCTTTCTTT	CASSIDRGSGVNRGPTEAFF
TRBJ1-5	16	-	TRBV30	TRBD1	TGTGCCTGGAGTGTAGTAGGCAGGGGGAGCAATCAGCCCCAGCATTTT	CAWSVVGRGSNQPQHF
TRBJ1-1	12	-	TRBV6-5	-	TGTGCCAGCAGTTCAGAGGGCACTGAAGCTTTCTTT	CASSSEGTEAFF
TRBJ1-2	15	-	TRBV9	-	TGTGCCAGCAGCGAAGGACGGACAGTTCTATATGGCTACACCTTC	CASSEGRTVLYGYTF
TRBJ2-7	15	-	TRBV19	-	TGTGCCAGTAGTAGGCCTGACAGAGCACCCTACGAGCAGTACTTC	CASSRPDRAPYEQYF
TRBJ2-7	14	-	TRBV19	-	TGTGCCAGTAGTATAGGCGTCAACTCCTACGAGCAGTACTTC	CASSIGVNSYEQYF
TRBJ1-6	13	-	TRBV6-1	TRBD1	TGTGCCTACAGGACAGGGAGGGATTCACCCCTCCACTTT	CAYRTGRDSPLHF
TRBJ1-6	13	-	TRBV19	TRBD1	TGTGCCAGTAGTTCAGACAGGGAATCACCCCTCCACTTT	CASSSDRESPLHF
TRBJ2-4	15	once	TRBV6-6	-	TGTGCCAGCACCTCGCAGGCCCTAGCCAAAAACATTCAGTACTTC	CASTSQALAKNIQYF
TRBJ1-4	14	few	TRBV5-4	-	TGTGCCAGCAGCCTGGACAGCGGGGGTGAAAAACTGTTTTTT	CASSLDSGGEKLFF
TRBJ1-1	14	few	TRBV6-5	TRBD1	TGTGCCAGCAGTGCCTACAGGGGGAACACTGAAGCTTTCTTT	CASSAYRGNTEAFF
TRBJ1-5	14	-	TRBV27	TRBD1	TGTGCCAGCAAAAAGGGACAGGGCAATCAGCCCCAGCATTTT	CASKKGQGNQPQHF
TRBJ1-3	14	-	TRBV2	-	TGTGCCAGCAGTGATGGGGGGACTGGAAACACCATATATTTT	CASSDGGTGNTIYF
TRBJ2-7	13	-	TRBV7-9	TRBD2	TGTGCCAGCAGCCTCCGGGGAGGGTACGAGCAGTACTTC	CASSLRGGYEQYF
TRBJ2-5	14	-	TRBV30	-	TGTGCCTGGAGTGCCCGACTAGGATTGGAGACCCAGTACTTC	CAWSARLGLETQYF
TRBJ2-1	13	once	TRBV30	-	TGTGCCTGGAGGATAGGGGAGGACACTGCCGTTGTCTTC	CAWRIGEDTAVVF
TRBJ2-7	15	-	TRBV5-1	TRBD2	TGCGCCAGCACCGCTATCACCGGGACTAGCAACGAGCAGTACTTC	CASTAITGTSNEQYF
TRBJ1-2	13	-	TRBV6-1	-	TGTGCCAGCTCAAAGAGGGAGTCGGACGGCTACACCTTC	CASSKRESDGYTF
TRBJ2-4	17	-	TRBV9	-	TGTGCCAGCAGCGTAGATTCGCTGTGGGGAGTCAAAAACATTCAGTACTTC	CASSVDSLWGVKNIQYF
TRBJ2-2	19	-	TRBV27	TRBD2	TGTGCCAGCAGTTCCCCGAAAACTTCCGGGACTACCTACACCGGGGAGCTGTTTTTT	CASSSPKTSGTTYTGELFF
TRBJ1-2	16	-	TRBV11-2	-	TGTGCCAGCAGCCCTCGGCCCAGGGGCGCTAACTATGGCTACACCTTC	CASSPRPRGANYGYTF
TRBJ2-1	18	once	TRBV6-1	TRBD2	TGTGCCAGCAGTGAAGGGGTAGCGGGGGGGCCAAAATACAATGAGCAGTTCTTC	CASSEGVAGGPKYNEQFF
TRBJ1-2	14	-	TRBV5-1	TRBD1	TGCGCCAGCAGCGGACAGGGCGTTAACTATGGCTACACCTTC	CASSGQGVNYGYTF
TRBJ2-3	14	-	TRBV10-3	TRBD2	TGTGCCACAAAAACTAGCGGGAGCTCGGATACGCAGTATTTT	CATKTSGSSDTQYF